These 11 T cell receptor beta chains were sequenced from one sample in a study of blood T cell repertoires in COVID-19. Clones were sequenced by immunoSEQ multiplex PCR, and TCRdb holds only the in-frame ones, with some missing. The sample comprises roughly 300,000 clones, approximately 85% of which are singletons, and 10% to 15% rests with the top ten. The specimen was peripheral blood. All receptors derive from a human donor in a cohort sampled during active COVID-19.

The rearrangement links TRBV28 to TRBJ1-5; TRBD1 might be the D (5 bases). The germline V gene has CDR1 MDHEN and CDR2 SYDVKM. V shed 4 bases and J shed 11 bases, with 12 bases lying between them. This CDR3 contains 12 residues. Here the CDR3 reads CASSSAARAQHF. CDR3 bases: TGTGCCAGCAGTTCGGCGGCCAGGGCCCAGCATTTT.

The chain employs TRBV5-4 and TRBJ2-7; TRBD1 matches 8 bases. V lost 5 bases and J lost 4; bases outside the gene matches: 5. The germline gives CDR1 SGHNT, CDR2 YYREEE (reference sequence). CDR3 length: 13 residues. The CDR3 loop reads CASSGQGVYEQYF. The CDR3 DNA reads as TGTGCCAGCAGTGGACAGGGAGTTTACGAGCAGTACTTC.

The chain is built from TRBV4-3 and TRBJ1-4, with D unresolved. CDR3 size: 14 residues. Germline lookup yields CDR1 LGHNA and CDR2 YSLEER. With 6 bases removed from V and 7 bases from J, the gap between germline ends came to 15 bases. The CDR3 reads CASSHQEGGEKLFF. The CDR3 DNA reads TGCGCCAGCAGTCATCAGGAGGGCGGTGAAAAACTGTTTTTT.

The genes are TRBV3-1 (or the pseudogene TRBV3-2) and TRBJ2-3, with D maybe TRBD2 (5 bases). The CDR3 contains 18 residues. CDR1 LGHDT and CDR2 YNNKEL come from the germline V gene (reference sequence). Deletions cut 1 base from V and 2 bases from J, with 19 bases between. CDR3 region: CASSQARVPKRTTDTQYF. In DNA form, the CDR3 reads TGTGCCAGCAGCCAAGCCCGGGTCCCCAAGCGGACCACAGATACGCAGTATTTT.

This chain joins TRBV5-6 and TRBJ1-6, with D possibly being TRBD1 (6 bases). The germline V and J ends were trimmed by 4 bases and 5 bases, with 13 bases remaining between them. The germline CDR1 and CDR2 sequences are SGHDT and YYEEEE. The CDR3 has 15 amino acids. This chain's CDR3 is CASSPEQGNNSPLHF. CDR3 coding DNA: TGTGCCAGCAGCCCTGAACAGGGTAATAATTCACCCCTCCACTTT.

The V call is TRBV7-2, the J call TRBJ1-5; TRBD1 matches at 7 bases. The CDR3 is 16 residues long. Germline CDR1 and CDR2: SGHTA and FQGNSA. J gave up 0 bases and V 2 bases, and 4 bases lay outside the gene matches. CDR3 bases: TGTGCCAGCAGCTTACTACAGGGGTTTAGCAATCAGCCCCAGCATTTT. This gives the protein CASSLLQGFSNQPQHF.

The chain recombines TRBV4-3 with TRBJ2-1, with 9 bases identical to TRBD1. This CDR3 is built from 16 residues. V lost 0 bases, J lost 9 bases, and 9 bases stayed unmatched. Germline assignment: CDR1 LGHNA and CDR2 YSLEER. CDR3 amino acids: CASSQDRRQGGREQFF. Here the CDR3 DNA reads TGCGCCAGCAGCCAAGATAGGAGACAGGGGGGACGTGAGCAGTTCTTC.

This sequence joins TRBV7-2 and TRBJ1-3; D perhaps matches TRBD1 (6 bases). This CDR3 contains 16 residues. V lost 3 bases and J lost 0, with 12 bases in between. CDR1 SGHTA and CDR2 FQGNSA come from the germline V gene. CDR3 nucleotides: TGTGCCAGCAGCTTTACAGGGACGAGCTCTGGAAACACCATATATTTT. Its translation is CASSFTGTSSGNTIYF.

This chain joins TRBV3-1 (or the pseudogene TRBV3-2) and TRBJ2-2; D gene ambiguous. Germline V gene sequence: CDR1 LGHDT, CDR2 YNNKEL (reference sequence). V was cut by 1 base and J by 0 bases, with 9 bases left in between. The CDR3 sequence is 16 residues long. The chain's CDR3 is CASSQGYGANTGELFF. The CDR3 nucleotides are TGTGCCAGCAGCCAAGGGTACGGAGCGAACACCGGGGAGCTGTTTTTT.

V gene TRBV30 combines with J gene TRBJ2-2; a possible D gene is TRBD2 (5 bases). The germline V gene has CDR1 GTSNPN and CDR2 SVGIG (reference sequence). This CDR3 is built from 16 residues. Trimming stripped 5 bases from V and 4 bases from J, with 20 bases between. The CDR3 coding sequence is TGTGCCTGGGATCTGCCCCGAACTAGGCCCACCGGGGAGCTGTTTTTT. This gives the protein CAWDLPRTRPTGELFF.

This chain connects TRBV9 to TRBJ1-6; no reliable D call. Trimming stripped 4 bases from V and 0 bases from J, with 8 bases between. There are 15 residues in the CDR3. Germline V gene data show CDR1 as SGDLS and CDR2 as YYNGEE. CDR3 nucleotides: TGTGCCAGCAGCCAGACTAGCTCCTATAATTCACCCCTCCACTTT. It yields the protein CASSQTSSYNSPLHF.